Reported below is one TCR beta chain. The antigen is unknown. CDR3 length equals 14 residues. Germline trimming cut 2 bases from V and 4 bases from J; bases unmatched to any gene: 4. Every bit of the isolated RNA underwent reverse transcription, so sequencing read expressed TCRB transcripts. Clones were read by immunoSEQ multiplex PCR, and TCRdb kept only the in-frame ones, dropping some. This table has just over 150,000 clones, around 10% appearing once. This sample was included in a study of beta chain features in type 1 diabetes. Study-level results: Possibly, sequencing cDNA over-represented cells that had high TCR expression levels.

The gene calls are TRBV23-1 and TRBJ1-2; 7 bases map to TRBD1. TRBV23-1 is recorded as an ORF, its role being uncertain. The receptor comes from a young man in good health. The material sequenced was central memory CD4+ T cells from blood. The CDR3 region is CASSQTGESYGYTF. The CDR3 DNA is TGCGCCAGCAGTCAAACAGGGGAGTCCTATGGCTACACCTTC.